This T cell receptor beta chain was captured by sequencing in a study of tumor-infiltrating lymphocytes in primary liver carcinoma. CDR3 length: 19 amino acids. It was unsorted whole blood that yielded blood RNA, and germline DNA was also extracted. Points from the study as a whole: Tumor tissue displayed a significantly greater top-250-clone fraction than blood (p = 0.039). Overlap between tumor regions exceeded overlap of tumor with adjacent tissue or blood.

Using a constant-region primer together with ProtoScript II reverse transcriptase, TCR beta cDNA was made from roughly 520 ng of total RNA. What produced the TCR beta libraries was three nested multiplex PCR rounds using slightly modified ARM-PCR. Each of the first two PCR rounds ran nine to ten cycles with TRBV1-TRBV30 forward and C-beta reverse primers. A single record per CDR3 protein comes from TCRdb applying MiXCR to the multiplex PCR reads. The sample lists about 310,000 distinct CDR3 sequences, 65% occurring once. This clonotype showed up just a few times. Its cognate antigen is unknown. This chain uses TRBV21-1 with TRBJ1-3; the table's D call TRBD1 went unverified against the DNA. TRBV21-1 is a documented pseudogene. The specimen sequenced was peripheral blood. The clonotype comes from a man aged 35 to 55 with primary liver carcinoma and hepatitis B virus infection. Here the CDR3 reads CASTPPRQGLPTSGNTIYF. The CDR3 nucleotides are TGTGCCAGCACACCTCCAAGACAGGGTCTGCCGACTTCTGGAAACACCATATATTTT.